This entry describes one T cell receptor beta chain. This entry is derived from a study of blood T cell repertoires in COVID-19. At the level of the study: The study drew acute and convalescent COVID-19 samples from the United States, Italy and Spain.

Authors' methods: Estimation of nucleated cell counts was performed using reference gene primer amplification. TCRdb's copy holds only in-frame clones and misses some; the assay was immunoSEQ multiplex PCR. V and J calls and clone size follow that table, whereas D and trimming were derived from the DNA. This table holds some 150,000 clones, around 84% found once. The germline V gene has CDR1 MNHEY and CDR2 SVGEGT. The CDR3 totals 15 residues. After removal of 1 base from V and 9 bases from J, the junction contained 7 bases not matched to a gene. Material for sequencing was peripheral blood. V is TRBV6-2 or TRBV6-3 and J is TRBJ2-1, with TRBD1 matching over 9 bases. This sequence was found in a human donor in a cohort sampled during active COVID-19. The CDR3 DNA reads as TGTGCCAGCAGTTACTTCTCGACAGGGGGTGGTGAGCAGTTCTTC. Protein product: CASSYFSTGGGEQFF.